The 17 T cell receptor beta chains listed next were all sequenced from one sample in a study of cytomegalovirus exposure and HLA in healthy donors. TCRdb's table, derived via immunoSEQ multiplex PCR, lists solely in-frame clones and lacks some. The table includes 200,000 to 250,000 clones, about 89% detected once. Sequencing used PBMCs. The receptors here all came from a woman between 18 and 29 years old in good health and CMV-seronegative.

The V gene is TRBV30, the J gene TRBJ2-5, with 7 nucleotides matching TRBD2. In germline, CDR1 is GTSNPN, CDR2 SVGIG (reference sequence). Trimming cost V 6 bases and J 5 bases; bases outside gene matches: 9. The length of the CDR3 is 13 residues. Here the CDR3 reads CACPVAGVETQYF. The CDR3, as DNA: TGTGCCTGTCCAGTTGCGGGAGTGGAGACCCAGTACTTC.

This chain joins TRBV29-1 and TRBJ2-7, with TRBD2 as a possible D gene (6 bases). V lost 7 bases and J lost 3, with 10 bases in between. The CDR3 runs 11 residues. The V gene's germline CDR1 is SQVTM and CDR2 ANQGSEA. In DNA form, the CDR3 reads TGCAGCGCAGAGGGAGGCTACGAGCAGTACTTC. Protein product: CSAEGGYEQYF.

The chain couples TRBV19 to TRBJ1-2; D is undetermined. The length of the CDR3 is 12 residues. Germline V lookup: CDR1 LNHDA, CDR2 SQIVND (reference sequence). V shed 5 bases and J shed 4 bases, with 8 bases lying between them. The CDR3 DNA follows: TGTGCCAGTAGTGCCTCAGGCTATGGCTACACCTTC. Protein: CASSASGYGYTF.

CDR3 bases: TGCGCCAGCAGACCAAGGGAGAGAGTCTGGGAGCAGTTCTTC. Translation: CASRPRERVWEQFF. The gene calls are TRBV23-1 and TRBJ2-1; D may be TRBD2 (5 bases). TRBV23-1 is an open reading frame whose function is uncertain. The CDR3 runs 14 residues. Trimming stripped 6 bases from V and 10 bases from J, with 19 bases between.

V and J are TRBV30 and TRBJ1-1; D is perhaps TRBD1 (5 bases). This CDR3 region has 16 residues. Trimming cost V 3 bases and J 0 bases, with 17 bases left between them. Germline V gene data show CDR1 as GTSNPN and CDR2 as SVGIG (reference sequence). The CDR3 protein is CAWRLKGLRMNTEAFF. The CDR3 region has the DNA TGTGCCTGGAGATTGAAGGGGCTCCGCATGAACACTGAAGCTTTCTTT.

This clone is a singleton in its sample. This chain's CDR3 is CASSLQRGSTEAFF. For the CDR3, the DNA is TGTGCCAGCAGCCTACAGCGAGGGAGCACTGAAGCTTTCTTT. V usage is TRBV7-3 and J usage is TRBJ1-1; the D is unclear. The CDR3 runs to 14 residues. Trimming left V 5 bases short and J 4 bases short, with 14 bases between. Germline CDR1 is SGHTA and CDR2 is FQGTGA.

The rearrangement links TRBV5-6 to TRBJ2-1; weak D call: TRBD1 (5 bases). The CDR3 extends over 13 amino acids. Trimming took off 0 bases at V and 8 bases at J, with 9 bases between the two ends. Per the germline V gene, CDR1 is SGHDT and CDR2 is YYEEEE. The CDR3 bases are TGTGCCAGCAGCTTGGCCAGGGCTGATGAGCAGTTCTTC. Amino acid sequence: CASSLARADEQFF.

This CDR3 is CSGTTGEGTEAFF. DNA for the CDR3: TGCAGCGGTACGACAGGGGAAGGAACTGAAGCTTTCTTT. J is TRBJ1-1 and V is TRBV29-1; 8 bases match TRBD1. J was trimmed by 5 bases and V by 7 bases; bases with no gene match: 9. The CDR3 is 13 residues long. CDR1 SQVTM and CDR2 ANQGSEA come from the germline V gene.

The genes are TRBV6-1 and TRBJ2-7; TRBD1 agrees at 9 bases. This CDR3 spans 14 amino acids. Germline V gene sequence: CDR1 MNHNS, CDR2 SASEGT. After removal of 6 bases from V and 3 bases from J, the junction contained 6 bases not matched to a gene. The CDR3 loop reads CASSRTDRGYEQYF. In DNA form, the CDR3 reads TGTGCCAGCAGCCGGACGGACAGGGGCTACGAGCAGTACTTC.

This chain links TRBV5-4 with TRBJ1-5; 7 bases fit TRBD1. This CDR3 contains 14 residues. Looked up from germline, CDR1 is SGHNT and CDR2 is YYREEE (reference sequence). V gave up 0 bases and J gave up 5 bases; unmatched junction bases: 2. CDR3: CASSLDRGDQPQHF. CDR3 DNA sequence: TGTGCCAGCAGCTTGGACAGGGGCGATCAGCCCCAGCATTTT.

V usage is TRBV6-1 and J usage is TRBJ2-7; 11 bases are shared with TRBD2. The CDR3 covers 14 residues. V dropped 4 bases and J dropped 5; count of bases not matched to a gene: 4. The germline gives CDR1 MNHNS, CDR2 SASEGT. The CDR3 sequence is CASSVLAGVHEQYF. CDR3 nucleotides: TGTGCCAGCAGTGTACTAGCGGGAGTCCACGAGCAGTACTTC.

The rearrangement links TRBV5-4 to TRBJ1-1; TRBD1 agrees at 7 bases. The CDR3 extends over 15 amino acids. J lost 6 bases, V lost 2 bases, and 10 bases had no gene match. Germline V gene lookup returns CDR1 SGHNT and CDR2 YYREEE (reference sequence). This CDR3 reads CASSLPQGIRAEAFF. The DNA of the CDR3 is TGTGCCAGCAGCTTACCACAGGGGATCAGGGCTGAAGCTTTCTTT. Variable domain in full (rest from reference TRBV5-4 and TRBJ1-1): ETGVTQSPTHLIKTRGQQVTLRCSSQSGHNTVSWYQQALGQGPQFIFQYYREEENGRGNFPPRFSGLQFPNYSSELNVNALELDDSALYLCASSLPQGIRAEAFFGQGTRLTVV.

This chain links TRBV2 with TRBJ1-4, with 9 bases lining up with TRBD1. This CDR3 contains 15 residues. V lost 5 bases and J lost 11; bases outside the gene matches: 12. CDR1 is SNHLY, CDR2 FYNNEI, per germline. CDR3 residues: CASSPVIGQGRKLFF. The CDR3 DNA reads as TGTGCCAGCAGTCCCGTAATAGGACAGGGGAGGAAACTGTTTTTT. Full variable domain (missing parts from reference TRBV2 and TRBJ1-4): EPEVTQTPSHQVTQMGQEVILRCVPISNHLYFYWYRQILGQKVEFLVSFYNNEISEKSEIFDDQFSVERPDGSNFTLKIRSTKLEDSAMYFCASSPVIGQGRKLFFGSGTQLSVL.

The CDR3 loop reads CSTKRARNEQFF. The CDR3, as DNA: TGCAGCACGAAAAGAGCTAGGAATGAGCAGTTCTTC. V usage is TRBV29-1 and J usage is TRBJ2-1; D is unclear. The CDR3 has 12 residues. V lost 8 bases and J lost 7, with 15 bases in between. Looked up from germline, CDR1 is SQVTM and CDR2 is ANQGSEA.

The chain joins TRBV28 to TRBJ2-6; D is possibly TRBD2 (6 bases). The germline V gene encodes CDR1 MDHEN and CDR2 SYDVKM. Trimming pared 7 bases from V and 3 bases from J, leaving 16 bases between. The CDR3 length is 16 residues. In DNA form, the CDR3 reads TGTGCCAGCACCCCCCGACTAGACTATGGGGCCAACGTCCTGACTTTC. This sequence encodes CASTPRLDYGANVLTF.

V is TRBV30 and J is TRBJ1-2; D gene ambiguous. The germline V and J ends were trimmed by 2 bases and 4 bases, with 11 bases remaining between them. Germline CDR1 reads GTSNPN; CDR2 reads SVGIG (reference sequence). CDR3 length: 13 amino acids. The CDR3 region is CAWSKQQIYGYTF. The CDR3 region has the DNA TGTGCCTGGAGTAAACAGCAGATCTATGGCTACACCTTC. Using reference TRBV30 and TRBJ1-2 for the parts outside the CDR3, the full variable domain is SQTIHQWPATLVQPVGSPLSLECTVEGTSNPNLYWYRQAAGRGLQLLFYSVGIGQISSEVPQNLSASRPQDRQFILSSKKLLLSDSGFYLCAWSKQQIYGYTFGSGTRLTVV.

The genes are TRBV27 and TRBJ1-1; D may be TRBD1 (5 bases). Trimming took off 6 bases at V and 3 bases at J, with 20 bases between the two ends. Germline-derived CDR1 and CDR2 are MNHEY and SMNVEV (reference sequence). The CDR3 is 16 residues long. The CDR3 region is CASSRRGLGTHTEAFF. CDR3 DNA sequence: TGTGCCAGCAGCCGTAGGGGCCTGGGCACACACACTGAAGCTTTCTTT.